These T cell receptor beta chains were read from a single sample in a study of blood T cell repertoires in COVID-19. This table comes from immunoSEQ multiplex PCR, and its TCRdb copy is limited to in-frame clones, with some not included. The profile covers around 160,000 clones, with approximately 83% appearing a single time and 8% to 10% taken by the ten largest. Sequencing input: peripheral blood. The receptors originated from a man in his 60s with acute or convalescent COVID-19. CDR3s include the opening cysteine and the closing phenylalanine or tryptophan. D genes are given only for firm matches. Where a row states a size, it is once, few, many or the class of an expanded clone; other rows omit it.

j_gene: TRBJ2-1; v_gene: TRBV4-1; d_gene: TRBD1; abundance: -; CDR3nt: TGCGCCAGCAGCCAAGGGACAGGGAGTAATGAGCAGTTCTTC; CDR3aa: CASSQGTGSNEQFF
j_gene: TRBJ1-5; v_gene: TRBV3-1/TRBV3-2; d_gene: -; abundance: -; CDR3nt: TGTGCCAGCAGCCAAGATCTAAATCAGCCCCAGCATTTT; CDR3aa: CASSQDLNQPQHF
j_gene: TRBJ1-5; v_gene: TRBV2; d_gene: TRBD1; abundance: -; CDR3nt: TGTGCCAGCAGTGAAGAAGGGACAGGGAATCAGCCCCAGCATTTT; CDR3aa: CASSEEGTGNQPQHF
j_gene: TRBJ2-2; v_gene: TRBV5-1; d_gene: -; abundance: -; CDR3nt: TGCGCCAGCAGCCCGACCCACTCGGGGACCGGGGAGCTGTTTTTT; CDR3aa: CASSPTHSGTGELFF
j_gene: TRBJ1-4; v_gene: TRBV10-3; d_gene: -; abundance: many; CDR3nt: TGTGCCATCAGTTCCTCCCAGACGTGGAGGAAGGAAAAACTGTTTTTT; CDR3aa: CAISSSQTWRKEKLFF
j_gene: TRBJ1-1; v_gene: TRBV29-1; d_gene: TRBD1; abundance: -; CDR3nt: TGCAGCGCCTACTACGCGACAGGGATGAACACTGAAGCTTTCTTT; CDR3aa: CSAYYATGMNTEAFF
j_gene: TRBJ2-7; v_gene: TRBV29-1; d_gene: TRBD2; abundance: -; CDR3nt: TGCAGCGCGGGACCGGCCCGGGAGGGCCAATTGGAAACCTACGAGCAGTACTTC; CDR3aa: CSAGPAREGQLETYEQYF
j_gene: TRBJ1-5; v_gene: TRBV7-9; d_gene: TRBD1; abundance: -; CDR3nt: TGTGCCAGCAGCGAGTACAGGGGCCAGCCCCAGCATTTT; CDR3aa: CASSEYRGQPQHF
j_gene: TRBJ1-6; v_gene: TRBV7-9; d_gene: -; abundance: few; CDR3nt: TGTGCCAGCAGCTTATCCATGGGGCCTAATTCACCCCTCCACTTT; CDR3aa: CASSLSMGPNSPLHF
j_gene: TRBJ2-7; v_gene: TRBV9; d_gene: TRBD1; abundance: many; CDR3nt: TGTGCCAGCAGCACCGGGGACAGCTCCTACGAGCAGTACTTC; CDR3aa: CASSTGDSSYEQYF
j_gene: TRBJ2-1; v_gene: TRBV7-3; d_gene: TRBD2; abundance: -; CDR3nt: TGTGCCAGCAGCTTTAGCGGGAGCTACAATGAGCAGTTCTTC; CDR3aa: CASSFSGSYNEQFF
j_gene: TRBJ2-2; v_gene: TRBV19; d_gene: TRBD2; abundance: -; CDR3nt: TGTGCCAGTAGCGGGACTAGCGGGAGAGTGAACACCGGGGAGCTGTTTTTT; CDR3aa: CASSGTSGRVNTGELFF
j_gene: TRBJ1-1; v_gene: TRBV6-1; d_gene: -; abundance: once; CDR3nt: TGTGCCAGCAGTGATCCCGCGATCACTGAAGCTTTCTTT; CDR3aa: CASSDPAITEAFF
j_gene: TRBJ1-3; v_gene: TRBV7-9; d_gene: TRBD1; abundance: -; CDR3nt: TGTGCCAGCAGCTCAGGGACAGGGGACGCAAACACCATATATTTT; CDR3aa: CASSSGTGDANTIYF
j_gene: TRBJ2-2; v_gene: TRBV28; d_gene: TRBD1; abundance: -; CDR3nt: TGTGCCAGCAGTCCAACCGGGACAGGGCAGTACACCGGGGAGCTGTTTTTT; CDR3aa: CASSPTGTGQYTGELFF
j_gene: TRBJ1-3; v_gene: TRBV5-1; d_gene: TRBD1; abundance: few; CDR3nt: TGCGCCAGCAGACAGGGGGCTGGAAACACCATATATTTT; CDR3aa: CASRQGAGNTIYF
j_gene: TRBJ2-2; v_gene: TRBV29-1; d_gene: -; abundance: once; CDR3nt: TGCAGCGGCACGAACAGTCACACCGGGGAGCTGTTTTTT; CDR3aa: CSGTNSHTGELFF
j_gene: TRBJ2-6; v_gene: TRBV6-5; d_gene: -; abundance: -; CDR3nt: TGTGCCAGCAGGCCTACAGGGAGCGGGGCCAACGTCCTGACTTTC; CDR3aa: CASRPTGSGANVLTF
j_gene: TRBJ2-1; v_gene: TRBV23-1; d_gene: TRBD1; abundance: -; CDR3nt: TGCGCCAGCAGTCAATCGGGCAGGGGGCTTAACAATGAGCAGTTCTTC; CDR3aa: CASSQSGRGLNNEQFF
j_gene: TRBJ1-6; v_gene: TRBV28; d_gene: -; abundance: -; CDR3nt: TGTGCCAGCACCTTACAGGGCATCGGGTCACCCCTCCACTTT; CDR3aa: CASTLQGIGSPLHF
j_gene: TRBJ1-2; v_gene: TRBV27; d_gene: TRBD1; abundance: -; CDR3nt: TGTGCCAGCACGGACAGGGCCGTAGACCGGTACCTCTATGGCTACACCTTC; CDR3aa: CASTDRAVDRYLYGYTF
j_gene: TRBJ2-2; v_gene: TRBV7-9; d_gene: -; abundance: -; CDR3nt: TGTGCCAGCACGGAGGGGGAAATCGGGGAGCTGTTTTTT; CDR3aa: CASTEGEIGELFF
j_gene: TRBJ1-2; v_gene: TRBV25-1; d_gene: TRBD1; abundance: few; CDR3nt: TGTGCCAGCAGTGGGACAGGGGGCTTTCTAAGAGGCTACACCTTC; CDR3aa: CASSGTGGFLRGYTF
j_gene: TRBJ1-2; v_gene: TRBV29-1; d_gene: -; abundance: -; CDR3nt: TGCAGCGTTGAAGTGGGGGGAGCTAACTATGGCTACACCTTC; CDR3aa: CSVEVGGANYGYTF
j_gene: TRBJ2-1; v_gene: TRBV2; d_gene: TRBD2; abundance: -; CDR3nt: TGTGCCAGCAGCCCCAGTTTCTTAGCGGGAGGTTCTGAGCAGTTCTTC; CDR3aa: CASSPSFLAGGSEQFF
j_gene: TRBJ2-3; v_gene: TRBV6-2/TRBV6-3; d_gene: TRBD2; abundance: -; CDR3nt: TGTGCCAGCAGTTACTCGAGCCTAGCGGGAGGGCGTGGCACAGATACGCAGTATTTT; CDR3aa: CASSYSSLAGGRGTDTQYF
j_gene: TRBJ2-1; v_gene: TRBV5-1; d_gene: TRBD1; abundance: -; CDR3nt: TGCGCCAGCAACTTGGGCCGTGGGACAGGGGACTACAATGAGCAGTTCTTC; CDR3aa: CASNLGRGTGDYNEQFF
j_gene: TRBJ2-3; v_gene: TRBV5-1; d_gene: TRBD2; abundance: -; CDR3nt: TGCGCCAGCAGCCCAAAGACTAGCGGGAGCACAGATACGCAGTATTTT; CDR3aa: CASSPKTSGSTDTQYF
j_gene: TRBJ1-6; v_gene: TRBV18; d_gene: -; abundance: -; CDR3nt: TGTGCCAGCTCACCACAAGGAGGTAATTCACCCCTCCACTTT; CDR3aa: CASSPQGGNSPLHF
j_gene: TRBJ2-7; v_gene: TRBV24-1; d_gene: -; abundance: -; CDR3nt: TGTGCCACCAGTGATATGCTCCCTACCTCCTACGAGCAGTACTTC; CDR3aa: CATSDMLPTSYEQYF
j_gene: TRBJ2-7; v_gene: TRBV10-3; d_gene: TRBD2; abundance: -; CDR3nt: TGTGCAAGAGAGATGGGCGGGAGGTCTGTTTACGAGCAGTACTTC; CDR3aa: CAREMGGRSVYEQYF
j_gene: TRBJ2-1; v_gene: TRBV9; d_gene: -; abundance: -; CDR3nt: TGTGCCAGCAGCGTATACGGGGTACACAATGAGCAGTTCTTC; CDR3aa: CASSVYGVHNEQFF
j_gene: TRBJ1-1; v_gene: TRBV7-9; d_gene: TRBD1; abundance: once; CDR3nt: TGTGCCACGACGGGACAGTTGAACACTGAAGCTTTCTTT; CDR3aa: CATTGQLNTEAFF
j_gene: TRBJ1-5; v_gene: TRBV7-2; d_gene: TRBD1; abundance: -; CDR3nt: TGTGCCAGCAGCTCGGGACAGAGCAATCAGCCCCAGCATTTT; CDR3aa: CASSSGQSNQPQHF
j_gene: TRBJ1-5; v_gene: TRBV6-5; d_gene: -; abundance: -; CDR3nt: TGTGCCAGCAGTTACGGGACAATCAATCAGCCCCAGCATTTT; CDR3aa: CASSYGTINQPQHF
j_gene: TRBJ1-5; v_gene: TRBV2; d_gene: -; abundance: once; CDR3nt: TGTGCCAGCACGGGGGAAAGCAATCAGCCCCAGCATTTT; CDR3aa: CASTGESNQPQHF
j_gene: TRBJ1-5; v_gene: TRBV27; d_gene: -; abundance: -; CDR3nt: TGTGCCAGCAGTTTATCCCAGGGGAGACAGCCCCAGCATTTT; CDR3aa: CASSLSQGRQPQHF
j_gene: TRBJ1-3; v_gene: TRBV28; d_gene: -; abundance: once; CDR3nt: TGTGCCAGCAGCCCTGGGGCCTTCTCTGGAAACACCATATATTTT; CDR3aa: CASSPGAFSGNTIYF
j_gene: TRBJ1-3; v_gene: TRBV5-1; d_gene: TRBD1; abundance: -; CDR3nt: TGCGCCAGCAGCTTCCAGGGGGGTGGAAACACCATATATTTT; CDR3aa: CASSFQGGGNTIYF
j_gene: TRBJ1-1; v_gene: TRBV6-6; d_gene: -; abundance: -; CDR3nt: TGTGCCAGCAGTTCTCGACGGGGGAACACTGAAGCTTTCTTT; CDR3aa: CASSSRRGNTEAFF
j_gene: TRBJ2-4; v_gene: TRBV2; d_gene: -; abundance: -; CDR3nt: TGTGCCAGCAGTACTCATGAGGACATTCAGTACTTC; CDR3aa: CASSTHEDIQYF